This T cell receptor (beta chain) stems from a study of blood T cell repertoires in COVID-19. Study-level background: Spain, Italy and the United States supplied samples that represented acute and convalescent COVID-19. T cells, B-cell-depleted T cells, or PBMCs provided the cDNA or gDNA that served as material.

Of note for this clone: The sample holds other DNA sequences that translate to the same CDR3.

Per the original data handling: Estimates of nucleated cell counts were drawn from the amplification of reference gene primers. The assay was immunoSEQ multiplex PCR, and TCRdb's table has in-frame clones only and misses some. The V and J calls and clone size come from that table; D and trimming were worked out from the DNA. The sample carries around 250,000 clones, about 87% recorded once. Germline V gene data show CDR1 as KGHDR and CDR2 as SFDVKD. V shed 4 bases and J 5 bases; nucleotides not matched to a gene: 4. The CDR3 has 15 residues. The chain is built from TRBV24-1 and TRBJ1-4; 9 bases are a match to TRBD1. The sequencing input was peripheral blood. This sequence originates from a human donor in a cohort sampled during active COVID-19. CDR3 sequence: CATSDSGTGNEKLFF. CDR3 coding DNA: TGTGCCACCAGTGACTCCGGGACAGGGAATGAAAAACTGTTTTTT.